These 7 T cell receptor beta chains originate from one sample sequenced in a study of CD8 T cells in ankylosing spondylitis. MiXCR was run by TCRdb on the 5' RACE reads, yielding one entry per CDR3 protein. The table has 200,000 to 250,000 distinct CDR3 sequences, roughly 26% seen once. The specimen was blood, either unsorted or a sorted T cell fraction (not recorded which). Receptors originate from a male donor with ankylosing spondylitis or in good health (not recorded which).

This clonotype was found many times. The genes are TRBV7-3 and TRBJ2-1; TRBD2 is a possible D gene (5 bases). Trimming cost V 1 base and J 0 bases, with 10 bases left between them. The CDR3 has 16 amino acids. Germline V CDR1 and CDR2: SGHTA, FQGTGA. DNA of the CDR3: TGTGCCAGCAGCTTAATTCACGCGGGCTCCTACAATGAGCAGTTCTTC. This translates into CASSLIHAGSYNEQFF.

This clonotype was seen a few times. The chain links TRBV6-1 to TRBJ2-3, with TRBD1 identical over 10 bases. Germline trimming cut 4 bases from V and 5 bases from J; bases unmatched to any gene: 0. The CDR3 is made up of 13 amino acids. Germline CDR1 is MNHNS and CDR2 is SASEGT. In DNA form, the CDR3 reads TGTGCCAGCAGTGGGGACAGGGGAGATACGCAGTATTTT. Protein product: CASSGDRGDTQYF.

Here the CDR3 DNA reads TGTGCCAGCAGTTACCCCGGAAGAGGTGAGCAGTTCTTC. Translation gives CASSYPGRGEQFF. The rearrangement joins TRBV6-6 to TRBJ2-1; D gene uncertain. Germline V lookup: CDR1 MNHNY, CDR2 SVGAGI (reference sequence). The CDR3 totals 13 residues. The germline V and J ends were trimmed by 2 bases and 9 bases, with 11 bases remaining between them.

This clonotype was seen repeatedly, ten times or more. The CDR3: CASSQGSGASTDTQYF. The CDR3 bases are TGCGCCAGCAGCCAAGGTAGCGGAGCCTCCACAGATACGCAGTATTTT. This sequence joins TRBV4-3 and TRBJ2-3, with a weak D call TRBD2 (6 bases). Germline V gene sequence: CDR1 LGHNA, CDR2 YSLEER. Trimming removed 1 base from V and 2 bases from J, with 13 bases in between. The CDR3 contains 16 residues.

The chain joins TRBV4-1 to TRBJ2-1; D is unresolved. Germline CDR1 and CDR2: MGHRA and YSYEKL. V was cut by 9 bases and J by 0 bases, with 3 bases left in between. This CDR3 has 11 residues. The CDR3 reads CARDSYNEQFF. DNA of the CDR3: TGCGCCAGGGACTCCTACAATGAGCAGTTCTTC.

On this clonotype: Its ends do not fully match the called genes, so a read error is possible. This sequence joins TRBV20-1 and TRBJ2-1; D possibly corresponds to TRBD2 (6 bases). The CDR3 has 14 residues. Germline V CDR1 and CDR2: DFQATT, SNEGSKA (reference sequence). The CDR3 spells CSALRDSEYNELFF. Here the CDR3 DNA reads TGCAGTGCTCTCCGGGACTCCGAGTACAATGAGCTGTTCTTC.

This clonotype was seen at least ten times. V and J are TRBV29-1 and TRBJ2-1; D may be TRBD1 (6 bases). With 7 bases removed from V and 0 bases from J, the gap between germline ends came to 10 bases. The CDR3 spans 13 residues. In germline, CDR1 is SQVTM, CDR2 ANQGSEA. The DNA for the CDR3 is TGCAGCGGAGGGGGTGCCTCCTACAATGAGCAGTTCTTC. It yields the protein CSGGGASYNEQFF.